Below, one T cell receptor beta chain is given with its context. Its antigen specificity is not known. It has no much larger one-base neighbor in the sample; base qualities were not kept. The time point label on this specimen signifies: cells obtained before transplantation from donor or recipient. CD3+CD4+ and CD3+CD8+ populations were FACS-sorted from unstimulated pre-transplant donor and recipient cells taken from spleen or lymph nodes. The sample originates from a study of graft-versus-host responses after intestinal transplantation (dated by TCRdb to about 2021). About the study as a whole: The transplants that recipients got were multivisceral, liver-intestinal, or isolated intestinal. All recipients received anti-thymocyte globulin induction followed by maintenance tacrolimus and steroids for approximately 3 years. After intestinal transplantation, graft-versus-host and host-versus-graft alloreactive T cell clones in the graft, circulation and bone marrow were tracked using bulk TCR-beta CDR3 sequencing. Alloreactive clones were identified by sequencing pre-transplant mixed lymphocyte reaction products and comparing them with unstimulated pre-transplant donor and recipient T cells. The cohort enrolled some 24 intestinal transplant recipients, one of whom was a retransplant, and a few patients without pretransplant specimens were excluded. Donor T cell macrochimerism was defined as a peak of at least 4% donor T cells among recipient peripheral blood mononuclear cells. Samples from a few later patients were sequenced in-house on an Illumina MiSeq with MiXCR processing rather than by the commercial service. What the research found in general, with its limitations: GvH clones were found in recipient bone marrow, and some of the GvH clones appeared earlier in ileal mucosa or blood, which is consistent with an intestinal mucosal origin. Early after transplant, declines in HvG clones were associated with peak levels of circulating GvH clones. The relatively low number and heterogeneity of intestinal transplant patients limited the conclusions. Patients with donor T cell macrochimerism had high GvH to HvG T cell clonal ratios in their allografts.

V and J lose 0 bases and 9 bases, and a span of 10 bases separates them. From the germline V gene (reference sequence), CDR1 is SGHNT and CDR2 is YYREEE. The CDR3 measures 13 amino acids from cysteine to phenylalanine. Here the CDR3 DNA is all that survives: 39 bases in frame from base 1. Libraries were built with the immunoSEQ multiplex PCR assay. For most patients, genomic DNA was isolated using the Qiagen DNeasy Blood and Tissue Kit and was shipped frozen to Adaptive Biotechnologies for TCR sequencing. High-throughput TCR-beta CDR3 sequencing of genomic DNA from most patients was performed by Adaptive Biotechnologies. Regarding the original processing steps: TCR sequencing data for approximately 17 patients were retrieved from Adaptive's ImmunoSEQ software; three other patients were processed with MiXCR and VDJtools. To correct CD4 versus CD8 sorting errors, sequences present in both subsets at a frequency ratio below 5:1 were removed. CDR3 nucleotide sequences shared by donor and recipient were removed because the origin of these sequences could not be assigned. Alloreactive clones required at least 2-fold expansion over unstimulated cells and minimum CFSE-low frequency of 0.002% (template counts) or 0.001% (read counts). A clone was considered mappable if detected in the sequenced pre-transplant spleen, lymph node, or MLR CFSE-low populations of the donor or recipient. Cumulative frequency of alloreactive clones was calculated as a percentage of all sequences weighted by copy number. The table was pulled from immuneACCESS by TCRdb, which kept in-frame rearrangements only. Such tables lose some clones; where checked, under half of the loss comes from unresolved V genes, and the rest has no known cause. V and J calls and clone size come straight from that table; D and trimming were deduced from the DNA. The sample table records some 70,000 clones; around nine tenths of these occur just once. The ten largest clonotypes hold roughly 7.3% of the sample.

Recombination joined TRBV5-4 with TRBJ1-5; the D gene is not confidently resolved. This sequence was found in a human donor who was the organ donor for an intestinal transplant. The sample was unstimulated CD8+ T cells sorted from spleen or lymph node cells, taken before transplant. The CDR3 corresponds to CASSLDLSSPQHF. The DNA reads as follows: TGTGCCAGCAGCTTGGATCTTTCGTCGCCCCAGCATTTT.